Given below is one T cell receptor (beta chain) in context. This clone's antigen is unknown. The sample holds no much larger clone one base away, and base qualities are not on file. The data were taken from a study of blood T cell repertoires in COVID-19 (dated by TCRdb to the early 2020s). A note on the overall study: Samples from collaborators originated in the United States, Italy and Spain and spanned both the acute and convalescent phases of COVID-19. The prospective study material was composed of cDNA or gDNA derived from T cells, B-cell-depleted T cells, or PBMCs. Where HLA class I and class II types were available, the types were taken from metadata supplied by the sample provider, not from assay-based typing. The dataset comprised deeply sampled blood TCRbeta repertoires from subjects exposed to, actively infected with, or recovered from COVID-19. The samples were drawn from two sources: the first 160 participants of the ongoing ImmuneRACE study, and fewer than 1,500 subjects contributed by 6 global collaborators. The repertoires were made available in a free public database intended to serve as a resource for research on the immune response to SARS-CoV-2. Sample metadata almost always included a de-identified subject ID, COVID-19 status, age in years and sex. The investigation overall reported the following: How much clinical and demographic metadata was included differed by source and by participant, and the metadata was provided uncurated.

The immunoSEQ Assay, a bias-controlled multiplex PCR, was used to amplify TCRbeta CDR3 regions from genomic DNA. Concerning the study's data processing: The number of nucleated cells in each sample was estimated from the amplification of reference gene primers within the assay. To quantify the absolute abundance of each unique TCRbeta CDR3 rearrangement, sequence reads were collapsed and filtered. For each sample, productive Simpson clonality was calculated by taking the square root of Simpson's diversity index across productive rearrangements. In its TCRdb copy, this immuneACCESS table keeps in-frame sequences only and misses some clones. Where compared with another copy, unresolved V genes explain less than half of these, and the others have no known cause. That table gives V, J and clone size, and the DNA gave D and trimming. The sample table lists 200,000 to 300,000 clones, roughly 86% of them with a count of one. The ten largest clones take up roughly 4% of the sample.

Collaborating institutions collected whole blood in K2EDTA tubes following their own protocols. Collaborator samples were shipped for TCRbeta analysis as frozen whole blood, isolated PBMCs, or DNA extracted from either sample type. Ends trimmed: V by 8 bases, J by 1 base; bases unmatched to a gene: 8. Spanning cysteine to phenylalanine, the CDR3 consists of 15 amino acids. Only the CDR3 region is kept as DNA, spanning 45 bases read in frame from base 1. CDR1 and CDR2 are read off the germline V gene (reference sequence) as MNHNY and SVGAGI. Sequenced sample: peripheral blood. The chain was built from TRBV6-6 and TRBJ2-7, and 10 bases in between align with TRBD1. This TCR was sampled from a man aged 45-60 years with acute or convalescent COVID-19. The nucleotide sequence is TGTGCCAGCTGGCTCGGGACAGGGGTTTCCTACGAGCAGTACTTC. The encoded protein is CASWLGTGVSYEQYF.